This T cell receptor beta chain was retrieved from a study of T cell changes during pregnancy in multiple sclerosis. TCRdb's copy holds only in-frame clones and misses some; the assay was immunoSEQ multiplex PCR. This repertoire shows around 62,000 clones, around nine tenths found once; its top ten account for roughly 1.5%. CDR3 length equals 15 residues. Trimming took 5 bases from V and 5 from J; bases not matched to a gene: 10. Germline CDR1 reads SEHNR; CDR2 reads FQNEAQ (reference sequence). The chain recombines TRBV7-9 with TRBJ2-7; TRBD1 matches 9 bases. The TCR was taken from a female donor with multiple sclerosis, enrolled in a pregnancy study. The sample was peripheral blood, taken in the third trimester of pregnancy. The DNA for the CDR3 is TGTGCCAGCAGCCCCGGGACAGGGCTGATGCACGAGCAGTACTTC. Amino acid sequence: CASSPGTGLMHEQYF.